This T cell receptor beta chain was found in a study of blood T cell repertoires in COVID-19. On the study more broadly: Sources were T cells, B-cell-depleted T cells, or PBMCs; the material itself was cDNA or gDNA.

In the original workflow: The assay estimated nucleated cells by amplifying reference gene primers. Assay used: immunoSEQ multiplex PCR; TCRdb lists only in-frame clones, some missing. The V and J calls and clone size were taken over from that table, and D and trimming were inferred from the DNA. The sample comprises some 170,000 clones, 80% to 90% of which are singletons, and 13% to 15% rests with the top ten. The clonotype comes from a man aged 50 or older who had recovered from COVID-19. The sample comprised PBMCs or T cells enriched from blood (not recorded which).

The CDR3 loop reads CASSAPGSLNTEAFF. Here the CDR3 DNA reads TGTGCCAGCAGCGCTCCAGGCTCGCTGAACACTGAAGCTTTCTTT. The genes are TRBV9 and TRBJ1-1; D gene unclear. CDR3 length: 15 amino acids. V was trimmed by 3 bases and J by 0 bases, leaving 12 bases between them. CDR1 and CDR2 (germline): SGDLS, YYNGEE.